Following are 29 T cell receptor beta chains from one sample sequenced in a study of T cell responses to AZD1222 COVID-19 vaccine. Some clones are missing from TCRdb's copy, which holds only in-frame ones; the method was immunoSEQ multiplex PCR. The sample consists of about 76,000 clones, 90% of them appearing once. The material sequenced was peripheral blood, taken on day 0 of AZD1222 vaccination. These receptors were taken from an adult in good health.

V usage is TRBV15 and J usage is TRBJ1-2; D is uncertain. V lost 1 base to trimming and J lost 0 bases, with 24 bases between them. CDR1 and CDR2 from the germline V gene are LNHNV and YYDKDF (reference sequence). This CDR3 spans 20 amino acids. For the CDR3, the DNA is TGTGCCACCAGCAGAGGGGGAGGAGGTTTTGAGCCGCCGGCTAACTATGGCTACACCTTC. It yields the protein CATSRGGGGFEPPANYGYTF.

The V call is TRBV6-5, the J call TRBJ1-2; 7 bases fit TRBD1. CDR3 length: 14 residues. The germline CDR1 and CDR2 sequences are MNHEY and SVGAGI. J was trimmed by 0 bases and V by 7 bases; bases with no gene match: 5. Here the CDR3 reads CASKGALANYGYTF. The CDR3 DNA reads as TGTGCCAGCAAGGGGGCCCTGGCTAACTATGGCTACACCTTC.

This clone was observed once. The genes are TRBV25-1 and TRBJ1-2; 7 bases are a match to TRBD1. Germline CDR1 and CDR2: MGHDK and SYGVNS. CDR3 length: 14 amino acids. After removal of 8 bases from V and 4 bases from J, the junction contained 10 bases not matched to a gene. The CDR3 loop is CASCPGRGIYGYTF. The CDR3 coding sequence is TGTGCCAGCTGCCCCGGCAGGGGGATCTATGGCTACACCTTC.

This chain joins TRBV30 and TRBJ2-1; 11 nucleotides align to TRBD2. V dropped 4 bases and J dropped 2; count of bases not matched to a gene: 4. The CDR3 loop spans 15 amino acids. CDR1 and CDR2 from the germline V gene are GTSNPN and SVGIG (reference sequence). CDR3 coding DNA: TGTGCCTGGAAAGGGACTAGCGGAACCTACAATGAGCAGTTCTTC. Translation gives CAWKGTSGTYNEQFF.

This chain links TRBV3-1 (or the pseudogene TRBV3-2) with TRBJ2-1; D is possibly TRBD2 (5 bases). Per germline, CDR1 LGHDT and CDR2 YNNKEL (reference sequence). The V end was cut by 0 bases, the J end by 14 bases, with 20 bases between. The CDR3 is 15 amino acids. CDR3 DNA: TGTGCCAGCAGCCAAGATCGGTTAGCCCCCCCGGAGGAGTTCTTC. Translated, it gives CASSQDRLAPPEEFF.

This clone was counted a single time. The genes are TRBV11-1 and TRBJ1-1, with D unclear. V was trimmed by 3 bases and J by 6 bases, leaving 5 bases between them. This CDR3 comprises 11 residues. CDR1 is SGHAT and CDR2 is FQDESV in the germline V gene (reference sequence). CDR3 region: CASSLDAEAFF. The CDR3 coding sequence is TGTGCCAGCAGCTTGGATGCTGAAGCTTTCTTT.

The chain recombines TRBV19 with TRBJ1-5; TRBD1 agrees at 8 bases. Trimming at V came to 5 bases and at J to 1 base, leaving 7 bases not matched to a gene. CDR1 LNHDA and CDR2 SQIVND come from the germline V gene (reference sequence). CDR3 length: 16 residues. The chain's CDR3 is CASSPWTGSSNQPQHF. The CDR3 nucleotides are TGTGCCAGTAGTCCATGGACAGGGTCGAGCAATCAGCCCCAGCATTTT.

This chain connects TRBV11-2 to TRBJ1-3, with a tentative D call TRBD1 (5 bases). From germline, CDR1 is SGHAT and CDR2 FQNNGV. The CDR3 contains 18 residues. Trimming shortened V by 1 base and J by 3 bases, and 19 bases separated the two germline ends. The CDR3 nucleotides read TGTGCCAGCAGCTTAGGGAGAGGGCCAGGGAGAATTGGAAACACCATATATTTT. Protein product: CASSLGRGPGRIGNTIYF.

In this sample, this clone turned up once. The rearrangement uses TRBV24-1 and TRBJ1-5; the D is unclear. The CDR3 extends over 14 amino acids. Trimming cost V 6 bases and J 0 bases, with 8 bases left between them. Germline CDR1 and CDR2: KGHDR and SFDVKD. The CDR3 reads CATSRRDSNQPQHF. The CDR3, as DNA: TGTGCCACCAGTCGCAGAGATAGCAATCAGCCCCAGCATTTT.

V usage is TRBV4-3 and J usage is TRBJ2-1, with 11 bases aligning to TRBD1. Trimming took 4 bases from V and 8 from J; bases not matched to a gene: 7. Germline loops: CDR1 LGHNA, CDR2 YSLEER. This CDR3 comprises 15 residues. DNA of the CDR3: TGCGCCAGCAGCCGTGGACAGGGGGCCTTTGATGAGCAGTTCTTC. Its protein is CASSRGQGAFDEQFF.

The chain carries TRBV5-1 and TRBJ2-2; the match to TRBD2 covers 13 bases. This CDR3 contains 17 residues. CDR1 and CDR2 (germline): SGHRS, YFSETQ. V lost 4 bases, J lost 1 base, and 4 bases stayed unmatched. Written as DNA, the CDR3 is TGCGCCAGCAGCGAGTGGACTAGCGGGGGGAACACCGGGGAGCTGTTTTTT. Amino acid sequence: CASSEWTSGGNTGELFF.

The chain is built from TRBV9 and TRBJ1-4; 7 bases agree with TRBD1. From germline, CDR1 is SGDLS and CDR2 YYNGEE. V was clipped by 4 bases and J by 2 bases; unmatched bases: 17. This CDR3 is built from 19 residues. CDR3 sequence (DNA): TGTGCCAGCAGCCCTAGACAGGGAGTCACAACAGGGACTAATGAAAAACTGTTTTTT. This encodes CASSPRQGVTTGTNEKLFF. Based on the CDR3 plus reference TRBV9 and TRBJ1-4, the full variable domain is DSGVTQTPKHLITATGQRVTLRCSPRSGDLSVYWYQQSLDQGLQFLIQYYNGEERAKGNILERFSAQQFPDLHSELNLSSLELGDSALYFCASSPRQGVTTGTNEKLFFGSGTQLSVL.

The rearrangement links TRBV7-6 to TRBJ1-4; D might be TRBD1 (5 bases). The CDR3 runs to 18 residues. Per the germline V gene, CDR1 is SGHVS and CDR2 is FNYEAQ. Trimming left V 3 bases short and J 0 bases short, with 17 bases between. The CDR3 nucleotides read TGTGCCAGCAGCTTTATAAGTCGGTGGGGGGCAACTAATGAAAAACTGTTTTTT. Translated: CASSFISRWGATNEKLFF.

The V gene is TRBV12-1, the J gene TRBJ2-6; TRBD1 is taken as the D call from the table, unchecked against the DNA. TRBV12-1 is an annotated pseudogene. The CDR3 length is 17 residues. The CDR3 nucleotides read TGTGCCAGCAGCTTTGTCGCTCGACAGACTGGGGCCAACGTCCTGACTTTC. This translates into CASSFVARQTGANVLTF.

This clone was seen only once. The chain joins TRBV5-5 to TRBJ2-7; 7 bases are a match to TRBD1. Germline V gene sequence: CDR1 SGHKS, CDR2 YYEKEE (reference sequence). The junction had 8 bases not matched to a gene; V was cut back by 1 base and J by 4 bases. The CDR3 is 15 residues long. The CDR3 coding sequence is TGTGCCAGCAGCTTGTCGGCGACAGGGCCTTACGAGCAGTACTTC. It specifies CASSLSATGPYEQYF.

The chain recombines TRBV10-3 with TRBJ1-4; D gene uncertain. The germline CDR1 and CDR2 sequences are ENHRY and SYGVKD. The CDR3 consists of 16 residues. Trimming stripped 3 bases from V and 0 bases from J, with 11 bases between. CDR3 residues: CAISEFGLTTNEKLFF. DNA for the CDR3: TGTGCCATCAGTGAATTCGGCCTCACAACTAATGAAAAACTGTTTTTT.

The chain joins TRBV15 to TRBJ2-7, with a tentative D call TRBD2 (5 bases). Germline V gene data show CDR1 as LNHNV and CDR2 as YYDKDF (reference sequence). The CDR3 contains 14 residues. V was cut by 5 bases and J by 4 bases, with 15 bases left in between. The DNA of the CDR3 is TGTGCCACCAGCCCTAGGATCACGGGATACGAGCAGTACTTC. Translated, it gives CATSPRITGYEQYF.

The chain has TRBV28 and TRBJ2-1; weak D call: TRBD2 (6 bases). The CDR3 is 15 residues long. The germline CDR1 and CDR2 sequences are MDHEN and SYDVKM. Between the trimmed V and J ends, which lost 8 bases and 0 bases, there was a span of 14 bases. CDR3: CASGGTESSYNEQFF. The CDR3 nucleotides read TGTGCCAGCGGGGGGACCGAAAGCTCCTACAATGAGCAGTTCTTC.

The genes are TRBV9 and TRBJ2-1; tentatively, D is TRBD1 (6 bases). Germline CDR1 is SGDLS and CDR2 is YYNGEE. The CDR3 has 13 residues. Trimming cost V 4 bases and J 9 bases, with 14 bases left between them. The CDR3 sequence is CASSPTQGTEQFF. The CDR3 coding sequence is TGTGCCAGCAGCCCGACACAGGGCACTGAGCAGTTCTTC.

This chain joins TRBV2 and TRBJ1-6; D is ambiguous. Trimming pared 3 bases from V and 10 bases from J, leaving 4 bases between. Germline loops: CDR1 SNHLY, CDR2 FYNNEI. There are 11 residues in the CDR3. CDR3 coding DNA: TGTGCCAGCAGTGATGCATCACCCCTCCACTTT. Protein product: CASSDASPLHF.

As DNA, the CDR3 is TGTGCCAGCAGTTTACCGGCGAGCAGCGGCTACACCTTC. Protein product: CASSLPASSGYTF. The chain joins TRBV12-3 or TRBV12-4 to TRBJ1-2; D gene uncertain. The CDR3 sequence is 13 residues long. Trimming left V 2 bases short and J 8 bases short, with 12 bases between.

This rearrangement joins TRBV7-3 to TRBJ1-1, with unresolved D. V shed 3 bases and J shed 5 bases, with 10 bases lying between them. This CDR3 comprises 13 residues. CDR1 and CDR2 from the germline V gene are SGHTA and FQGTGA. CDR3 protein: CASSFNRVTEAFF. As DNA, the CDR3 is TGTGCCAGCAGCTTTAATCGGGTGACTGAAGCTTTCTTT. The variable domain in full, completed from reference TRBV7-3 and TRBJ1-1, reads GAGVSQTPSNKVTEKGKYVELRCDPISGHTALYWYRQSLGQGPEFLIYFQGTGAADDSGLPNDRFFAVRPEGSVSTLKIQRTERGDSAVYLCASSFNRVTEAFFGQGTRLTVV.

The rearrangement uses TRBV13 and TRBJ2-5; D uncertain. Trimming shortened V by 5 bases and J by 5 bases, and 9 bases separated the two germline ends. Looked up from germline, CDR1 is PRHDT and CDR2 is FYEKMQ (reference sequence). CDR3 length equals 12 residues. CDR3 DNA sequence: TGTGCCAGCAGCACGGCCCAGGAGACCCAGTACTTC. This sequence encodes CASSTAQETQYF.

The chain uses TRBV19 and TRBJ1-2; D call uncertain. The CDR3 covers 15 residues. The V end was cut by 2 bases, the J end by 0 bases, with 10 bases between. CDR1 and CDR2 from the germline V gene are LNHDA and SQIVND (reference sequence). The CDR3 loop reads CASSILGVTNYGYTF. Here the CDR3 DNA reads TGTGCCAGTAGTATACTCGGGGTGACTAACTATGGCTACACCTTC.

The chain is built from TRBV28 and TRBJ1-2; no clear D gene. The CDR3 spans 14 residues. Germline lookup yields CDR1 MDHEN and CDR2 SYDVKM. Trimming left V 2 bases short and J 0 bases short, with 7 bases between. CDR3 DNA: TGTGCCAGCAGTTTAAGTTGGCCTAACTATGGCTACACCTTC. This encodes CASSLSWPNYGYTF.

This chain joins TRBV11-2 and TRBJ2-1; TRBD1 matches at 9 bases. The V gene end was trimmed by 5 bases and the J gene end by 15 bases; junction bases not matched to a gene: 11. The CDR3 is 13 amino acids. From germline, CDR1 is SGHAT and CDR2 FQNNGV. CDR3 in DNA: TGTGCCAGCAGCCGACCCGGGACAGGGAACTCGTTCTTC. Amino acids: CASSRPGTGNSFF. The full variable domain, rest sourced from reference TRBV11-2 and TRBJ2-1, is EAGVAQSPRYKIIEKRQSVAFWCNPISGHATLYWYQQILGQGPKLLIQFQNNGVVDDSQLPKDRFSAERLKGVDSTLKIQPAKLEDSAVYLCASSRPGTGNSFFGPGTRLTVL.

This chain uses TRBV11-3 with TRBJ2-1, with a possible D match to TRBD1 (6 bases). There are 15 residues in the CDR3. V was clipped by 1 base and J by 4 bases, with 11 bases between them. Germline V CDR1 and CDR2: SGHNT, YENEEA. CDR3: CASSLGRGPYNEQFF. CDR3 nucleotides: TGTGCCAGCAGCTTAGGCAGGGGACCTTACAATGAGCAGTTCTTC.

The chain combines TRBV25-1 with TRBJ1-2; D not resolved. The CDR3 is made up of 14 amino acids. Trimming pared 2 bases from V and 3 bases from J, leaving 10 bases between. Germline CDR1 MGHDK, CDR2 SYGVNS. The CDR3 spells CASSEHGFYYGYTF. The CDR3 DNA follows: TGTGCCAGCAGTGAACACGGATTCTACTATGGCTACACCTTC.

V usage is TRBV7-3 and J usage is TRBJ2-6; TRBD1 agrees at 7 bases. V gave up 5 bases and J gave up 0 bases; unmatched junction bases: 10. Germline values: CDR1 SGHTA, CDR2 FQGTGA. The CDR3 totals 18 residues. For the CDR3, the DNA is TGTGCCAGCAGCATAGGACAGGCCTCGAGCTCTGGGGCCAACGTCCTGACTTTC. It specifies CASSIGQASSSGANVLTF.